Below, 5 T cell receptor beta chains from the same sample are listed, as sequenced in a study of T cell changes during pregnancy in multiple sclerosis. The repertoire was sequenced with immunoSEQ multiplex PCR; TCRdb's copy has only in-frame clones and lacks some. The sample holds about 100,000 clones, around 92% seen once. The source was peripheral blood, collected after pregnancy. The receptors originated from a female donor with multiple sclerosis, enrolled in a pregnancy study.

The chain recombines TRBV20-1 with TRBJ2-3, with D possibly matching TRBD1 (5 bases). Looked up from germline, CDR1 is DFQATT and CDR2 is SNEGSKA (reference sequence). Trimming left V 6 bases short and J 7 bases short, with 11 bases between. This CDR3 contains 11 residues. CDR3 coding DNA: TGCAGTGCGACGACAGTGAATACGCAGTATTTT. Translation gives CSATTVNTQYF.

The chain joins TRBV7-9 to TRBJ2-1; no reliable D call. Germline V gene lookup returns CDR1 SEHNR and CDR2 FQNEAQ (reference sequence). V was pared by 3 bases and J by 5 bases, with 2 bases between. The CDR3 consists of 11 residues. CDR3 in amino acids: CASSFNNEQFF. In nucleotides, the CDR3 is TGTGCCAGCAGCTTTAACAATGAGCAGTTCTTC.

V and J are TRBV25-1 and TRBJ1-1; 7 bases align to TRBD1. The CDR3 is 12 residues long. V shed 6 bases and J 8 bases; nucleotides not matched to a gene: 6. Germline CDR1 reads MGHDK; CDR2 reads SYGVNS. The CDR3 bases are TGTGCCAGCAGGACGCCGACAGGGGAAGCTTTCTTT. Amino acids: CASRTPTGEAFF.

The V and J genes are TRBV6-5 and TRBJ1-1; D gene ambiguous. CDR3 length: 14 amino acids. V lost 0 bases and J 8 bases, leaving 13 bases between the germline ends. The germline CDR1 and CDR2 sequences are MNHEY and SVGAGI. The CDR3 protein is CASSYSGRLPEAFF. In DNA, the CDR3 is TGTGCCAGCAGTTACTCGGGCAGGCTCCCCGAAGCTTTCTTT.

This clone was observed a single time. This chain joins TRBV11-3 and TRBJ2-7; D is possibly TRBD1 (5 bases). Trimming pared 4 bases from V and 2 bases from J, leaving 12 bases between. This CDR3 comprises 14 residues. Germline CDR1 is SGHNT and CDR2 is YENEEA. The CDR3 nucleotides are TGTGCCAGCAGCTCCTCCGACAGTCCCTACGAGCAGTACTTC. Translated: CASSSSDSPYEQYF.